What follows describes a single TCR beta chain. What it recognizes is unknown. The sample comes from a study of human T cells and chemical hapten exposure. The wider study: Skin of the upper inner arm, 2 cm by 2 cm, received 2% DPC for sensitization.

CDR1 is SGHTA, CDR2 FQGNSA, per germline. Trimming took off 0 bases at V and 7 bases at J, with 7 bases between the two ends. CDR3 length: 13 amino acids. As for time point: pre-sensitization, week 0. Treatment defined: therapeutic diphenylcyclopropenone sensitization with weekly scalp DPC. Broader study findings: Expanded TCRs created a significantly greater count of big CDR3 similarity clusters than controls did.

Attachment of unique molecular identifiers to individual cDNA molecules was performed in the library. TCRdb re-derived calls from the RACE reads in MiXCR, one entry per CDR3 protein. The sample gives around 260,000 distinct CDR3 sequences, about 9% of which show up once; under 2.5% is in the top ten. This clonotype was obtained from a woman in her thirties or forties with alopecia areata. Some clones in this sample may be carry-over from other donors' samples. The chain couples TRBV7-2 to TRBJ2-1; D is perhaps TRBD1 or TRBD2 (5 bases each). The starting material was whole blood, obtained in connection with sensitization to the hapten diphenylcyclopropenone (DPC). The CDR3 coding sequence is TGTGCCAGCAGCTTAGCATGGGGGAATGAGCAGTTCTTC. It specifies CASSLAWGNEQFF.